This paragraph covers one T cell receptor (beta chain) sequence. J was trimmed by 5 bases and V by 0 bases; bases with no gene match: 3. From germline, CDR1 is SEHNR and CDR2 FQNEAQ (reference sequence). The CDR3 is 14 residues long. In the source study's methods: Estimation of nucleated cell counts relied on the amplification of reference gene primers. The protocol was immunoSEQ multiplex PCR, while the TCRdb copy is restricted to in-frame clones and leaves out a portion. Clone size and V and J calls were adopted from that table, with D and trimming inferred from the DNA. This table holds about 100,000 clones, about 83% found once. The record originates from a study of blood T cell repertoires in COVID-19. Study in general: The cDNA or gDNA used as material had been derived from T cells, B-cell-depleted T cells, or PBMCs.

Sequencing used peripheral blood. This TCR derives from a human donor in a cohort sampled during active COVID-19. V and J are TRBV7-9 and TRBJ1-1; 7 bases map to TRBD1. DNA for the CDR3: TGTGCCAGCAGCTTAGCACAGGGGAGGACTGAAGCTTTCTTT. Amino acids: CASSLAQGRTEAFF. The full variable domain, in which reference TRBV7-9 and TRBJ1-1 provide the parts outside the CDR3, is DTGVSQNPRHKITKRGQNVTFRCDPISEHNRLYWYRQTLGQGPEFLTYFQNEAQLEKSRLLSDRFSAERPKGSFSTLEIQRTEQGDSAMYLCASSLAQGRTEAFFGQGTRLTVV.